The 21 T cell receptor beta chains given below trace back to one sample, sequenced in a study of T-cell memory formation after mild COVID-19. TCRdb called the 5' RACE reads again in MiXCR, with one record for every CDR3 protein. The sample lists around 300,000 distinct CDR3 sequences, roughly an eighth occurring once. The sample comprised PBMCs or a T cell subset sorted from them (not recorded which). The receptors stem from a man aged 18-30 years who had mild COVID-19 (a few samples of this study predate the infection). Cell type and time point are not known.

This rearrangement joins TRBV6-2 or TRBV6-3 to TRBJ2-1; D remains unclear. The germline V gene encodes CDR1 MNHEY and CDR2 SVGEGT. The CDR3 is 18 residues long. The ends were cut back, 2 bases at V and 0 bases at J, with 17 bases in the middle. The CDR3 reads CASSYRIRPATSYNEQFF. As DNA, the CDR3 is TGTGCCAGCAGTTACCGTATCAGACCCGCGACCTCCTACAATGAGCAGTTCTTC.

There are many counts of this clonotype. The chain links TRBV15 to TRBJ2-7; 8 bases line up with TRBD1. J lost 2 bases, V lost 0 bases, and 9 bases had no gene match. Germline values: CDR1 LNHNV, CDR2 YYDKDF (reference sequence). The CDR3 is made up of 17 amino acids. The CDR3 reads CATSREFGTGMAYEQYF. As DNA, the CDR3 is TGTGCCACCAGCAGAGAATTTGGGACAGGCATGGCCTACGAGCAGTACTTC.

The CDR3 coding sequence is TGTGCCAGCTCGCCGACACTAGCGGGGGGCACAGATACGCAGTATTTT. This sequence encodes CASSPTLAGGTDTQYF. V and J are TRBV18 and TRBJ2-3; TRBD2 matches at 11 bases. The J segment lost 1 base and the V segment lost 6 bases, leaving 6 bases of the junction unmatched. This CDR3 region has 16 residues. Germline-derived CDR1 and CDR2 are KGHSH and LQKENI. The variable domain in full, with the rest retrieved from reference TRBV18 and TRBJ2-3, is NAGVMQNPRHLVRRRGQEARLRCSPMKGHSHVYWYRQLPEEGLKFMVYLQKENIIDESGMPKERFSAEFPKEGPSILRIQQVVRGDSAAYFCASSPTLAGGTDTQYFGPGTRLTVL.

This clonotype was observed a few times. The chain links TRBV29-1 to TRBJ1-4; D is unresolved. V lost 4 bases and J 8 bases, leaving 14 bases between the germline ends. The CDR3 has 13 residues. Germline-derived CDR1 and CDR2 are SQVTM and ANQGSEA. Here the CDR3 DNA reads TGCAGCGTTGCTGTACAGCGGGCGGAAAAACTGTTTTTT. This sequence encodes CSVAVQRAEKLFF.

This clonotype has a handful of counts. The chain uses TRBV13 and TRBJ2-7; D not resolved. The V gene lost 1 base and the J gene lost 5 bases, with 9 bases spanning the gap. The CDR3 loop spans 13 amino acids. In germline, CDR1 is PRHDT, CDR2 FYEKMQ (reference sequence). CDR3 in amino acids: CASSLVIRDEQYF. Here the CDR3 DNA reads TGTGCCAGCAGCTTAGTGATAAGGGACGAGCAGTACTTC.

The rearrangement joins TRBV7-2 to TRBJ2-7, with 10 bases identical to TRBD1. Trimming removed 3 bases from V and 5 bases from J; junction bases left unmatched: 4. The CDR3 has 14 residues. From germline, CDR1 is SGHTA and CDR2 FQGNSA. The CDR3 sequence: CASSLGQGSNEQYF. DNA for the CDR3: TGTGCCAGCAGCTTGGGACAGGGGAGTAACGAGCAGTACTTC.

The rearrangement uses TRBV10-3 and TRBJ2-1; 12 bases are a match to TRBD2. V lost 10 bases to trimming and J lost 5 bases; unmatched junction nucleotides: 3. The CDR3 runs to 13 residues. Looked up from germline, CDR1 is ENHRY and CDR2 is SYGVKD. The CDR3 sequence: CATRLAGDNEQFF. The DNA for the CDR3 is TGTGCCACCCGACTAGCGGGGGACAATGAGCAGTTCTTC.

This clonotype was counted between two and nine times. V usage is TRBV2 and J usage is TRBJ2-7, with 9 bases matching TRBD1. Germline V gene lookup returns CDR1 SNHLY and CDR2 FYNNEI. CDR3 length equals 14 residues. Trimming removed 1 base from V and 2 bases from J; junction bases left unmatched: 0. CDR3 amino acids: CASSEGTGAYEQYV. The CDR3 nucleotides are TGTGCCAGCAGTGAAGGGACAGGGGCCTACGAGCAGTACGTC.

This clonotype has more than one count but fewer than ten. CDR3 nucleotide sequence: TGTGCCAGCGGATTCGTCGGGACTACTCAAGAGACCCAGTACTTC. Its translation is CASGFVGTTQETQYF. The chain links TRBV12-3 or TRBV12-4 to TRBJ2-5, with 7 bases identical to TRBD2. After removal of 8 bases from V and 2 bases from J, the junction contained 11 bases not matched to a gene. The CDR3 loop spans 15 amino acids.

This clonotype has more than one count but fewer than ten. The gene calls are TRBV20-1 and TRBJ2-3; 8 nucleotides match TRBD2. The CDR3 runs 15 residues. V dropped 1 base and J dropped 8; count of bases not matched to a gene: 11. From germline, CDR1 is DFQATT and CDR2 SNEGSKA (reference sequence). This CDR3 is CSARGSFGGGVTQYF. DNA of the CDR3: TGCAGTGCTAGAGGGAGCTTCGGGGGGGGAGTTACGCAGTATTTT.

This clonotype was counted at least ten times. The V call is TRBV20-1, the J call TRBJ2-3; 8 bases fit TRBD1. The germline V gene has CDR1 DFQATT and CDR2 SNEGSKA (reference sequence). With V trimmed by 0 bases and J by 5 bases, 4 bases remained unmatched. The CDR3 runs 14 residues. This chain's CDR3 is CSARDRTGRDTQYF. The CDR3 DNA reads as TGCAGTGCTAGAGATCGGACAGGGCGAGATACGCAGTATTTT.

Many counts were recorded for this clonotype. The CDR3 DNA follows: TGTGCCAGCGTTATGTCTGCACTCGAGCAGTACGTC. This encodes CASVMSALEQYV. The chain joins TRBV14 to TRBJ2-7; D is uncertain. CDR1 is SGHDN and CDR2 is FVKESK in the germline V gene. V was pared by 8 bases and J by 6 bases, with 14 bases between. The CDR3 runs to 12 residues.

This clonotype was observed a handful of times. The chain couples TRBV7-8 to TRBJ2-1; TRBD1 might be the D (5 bases). The CDR3 extends over 14 amino acids. The V gene's germline CDR1 is SGHVS and CDR2 FQNEAQ. Trimming took off 6 bases at V and 3 bases at J, with 12 bases between the two ends. The CDR3 DNA is TGTGCCAGCAGACCACAGGAGAACTACAATGAGCAGTTCTTC. Its translation is CASRPQENYNEQFF.

The rearrangement joins TRBV5-6 to TRBJ2-3; 10 bases match TRBD1. Germline CDR1 and CDR2: SGHDT and YYEEEE. The CDR3 has 15 amino acids. With V trimmed by 4 bases and J by 5 bases, 7 bases remained unmatched. CDR3 region: CASSDRGRMLDTQYF. The CDR3 DNA sequence: TGTGCCAGCAGCGACAGGGGGCGAATGTTAGATACGCAGTATTTT.

This clonotype showed up just a few times. The chain couples TRBV12-3 or TRBV12-4 to TRBJ2-2; D is unresolved. Trimming took off 5 bases at V and 0 bases at J, with 10 bases between the two ends. The CDR3 sequence is 15 residues long. The chain's CDR3 is CASSEGHTNTGELFF. CDR3 DNA sequence: TGTGCCAGCAGTGAAGGGCATACGAACACCGGGGAGCTGTTTTTT.

This clonotype was observed a few times. The rearrangement links TRBV4-3 to TRBJ2-4, with D perhaps matching TRBD1 (6 bases). Germline values: CDR1 LGHNA, CDR2 YSLEER. The V end lost 4 bases, the J end lost 6 bases, and 19 bases lay between the germline ends. The CDR3 runs to 16 residues. CDR3 nucleotides: TGCGCCAGCAGCCGAGCTCGGACCGGGACAATAAACATTCAGTACTTC. Amino acid sequence: CASSRARTGTINIQYF.

V is TRBV6-1 and J is TRBJ2-7; 10 bases map to TRBD2. Germline V gene sequence: CDR1 MNHNS, CDR2 SASEGT. This CDR3 has 14 amino acids. V was pared by 6 bases and J by 5 bases, with 7 bases of the junction left unmatched. Written as DNA, the CDR3 is TGTGCCAGCAGGTCCGTAGCGGGGGGCGACGAGCAGTACTTC. This gives the protein CASRSVAGGDEQYF.

This clonotype was observed a handful of times. The J gene is TRBJ2-3, the V gene TRBV7-8, with 7 bases identical to TRBD2. Germline loops: CDR1 SGHVS, CDR2 FQNEAQ. This CDR3 is 15 amino acids long. V shed 4 bases and J 0 bases; nucleotides not matched to a gene: 4. The DNA for the CDR3 is TGTGCCAGCAGCTCGCGGGGGTTTAGCACAGATACGCAGTATTTT. Translated: CASSSRGFSTDTQYF.

This sequence joins TRBV19 and TRBJ1-1; D not certain. V lost 5 bases and J 11 bases, leaving 18 bases between the germline ends. The CDR3 is made up of 13 amino acids. CDR1 LNHDA and CDR2 SQIVND come from the germline V gene (reference sequence). The CDR3: CASSGSGLPEAFF. CDR3 nucleotides: TGTGCCAGTAGTGGTTCCGGGCTCCCGGAGGCTTTCTTT. The full variable domain, with the rest looked up from reference TRBV19 and TRBJ1-1, is DGGITQSPKYLFRKEGQNVTLSCEQNLNHDAMYWYRQDPGQGLRLIYYSQIVNDFQKGDIAEGYSVSREKKESFPLTVTSAQKNPTAFYLCASSGSGLPEAFFGQGTRLTVV.

This clonotype has more than one count but fewer than ten. J is TRBJ1-2 and V is TRBV19, with 9 bases that match TRBD1. CDR1 LNHDA and CDR2 SQIVND come from the germline V gene (reference sequence). The CDR3 extends over 14 amino acids. V shed 4 bases, J shed 4 bases, and the junction held 4 bases outside the gene matches. The CDR3 spells CASSTDRGGYGYTF. As DNA, the CDR3 is TGTGCCAGTAGTACGGACAGGGGAGGCTATGGCTACACCTTC. The complete variable domain, with remaining parts taken from reference TRBV19 and TRBJ1-2, reads DGGITQSPKYLFRKEGQNVTLSCEQNLNHDAMYWYRQDPGQGLRLIYYSQIVNDFQKGDIAEGYSVSREKKESFPLTVTSAQKNPTAFYLCASSTDRGGYGYTFGSGTRLTVV.

This clonotype turned up a few times. J is TRBJ2-7 and V is TRBV29-1, with 7 bases lining up with TRBD2. V lost 3 bases and J lost 4; bases outside the gene matches: 6. The CDR3 length is 13 residues. Germline values: CDR1 SQVTM, CDR2 ANQGSEA. CDR3 in DNA: TGCAGCGTTGACATGGGGGAGGGGTACGAGCAGTACTTC. This gives the protein CSVDMGEGYEQYF.